This TCR beta chain is from a study of control samples from healthy donors and cancer patients. Profiling relied on immunoSEQ multiplex PCR, and the TCRdb table lists in-frame clones only, not all of them. Of 90,000 or so clones listed, around nine tenths are singletons. The CDR3 runs 15 residues. The ends were cut back, 7 bases at V and 4 bases at J, with 17 bases in the middle. Germline-derived CDR1 and CDR2 are MNHEY and SVGAGI. This receptor was identified in a woman aged 55-70 years in good health. Sequenced material: blood. J is TRBJ1-5 and V is TRBV6-5; a weak D match, TRBD1 (6 bases). Here the CDR3 reads CASNLVQGGNQPQHF. The DNA for the CDR3 is TGTGCCAGCAACCTAGTACAGGGTGGTAATCAGCCCCAGCATTTT.